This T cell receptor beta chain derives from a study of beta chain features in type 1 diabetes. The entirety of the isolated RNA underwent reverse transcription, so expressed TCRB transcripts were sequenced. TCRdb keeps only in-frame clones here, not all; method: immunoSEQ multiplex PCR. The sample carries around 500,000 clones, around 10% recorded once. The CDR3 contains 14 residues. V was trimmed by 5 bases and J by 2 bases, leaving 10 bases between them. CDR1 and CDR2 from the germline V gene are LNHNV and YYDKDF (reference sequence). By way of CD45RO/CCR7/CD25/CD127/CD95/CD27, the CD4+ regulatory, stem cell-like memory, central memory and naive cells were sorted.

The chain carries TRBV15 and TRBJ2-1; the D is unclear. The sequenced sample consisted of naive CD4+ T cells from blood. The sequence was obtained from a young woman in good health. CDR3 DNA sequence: TGTGCCACCAGCCCCCTAAAAGCCTACAATGAGCAGTTCTTC. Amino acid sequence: CATSPLKAYNEQFF.